This T cell receptor (beta chain) came from a study of T cell responses to AZD1222 COVID-19 vaccine. Study-wide results and caveats: It was only a handful of AZD1222 recipients who were seropositive at baseline. Sampled repertoires all dated from after the peak T cell response.

Comments on this clone: The antigen remains undetermined.

Method: immunoSEQ multiplex PCR; TCRdb's copy keeps in-frame clones and lacks some. The data show around 100,000 clones, 87% seen once. V shed 4 bases and J shed 3 bases, with 10 bases lying between them. CDR3 length equals 13 residues. Germline values: CDR1 SGHRS, CDR2 YFSETQ. The sequenced sample was peripheral blood, obtained on day 0 of AZD1222 vaccination. The chain is built from TRBV5-1 and TRBJ1-2; D is unresolved. The origin of this receptor is an adult in good health. Here the CDR3 DNA reads TGCGCCAGCAGCGCCGGGGAGGACTATGGCTACACCTTC. Its translation: CASSAGEDYGYTF.